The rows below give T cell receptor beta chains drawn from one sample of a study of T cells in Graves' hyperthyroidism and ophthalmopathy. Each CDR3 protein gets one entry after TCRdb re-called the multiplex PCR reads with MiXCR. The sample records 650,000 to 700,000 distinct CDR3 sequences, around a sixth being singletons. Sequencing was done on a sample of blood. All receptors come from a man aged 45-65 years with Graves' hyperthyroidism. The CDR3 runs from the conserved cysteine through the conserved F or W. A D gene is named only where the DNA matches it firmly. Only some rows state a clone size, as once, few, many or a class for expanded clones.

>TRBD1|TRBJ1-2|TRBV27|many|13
TGTGCCAGCAGACAGGGGGTTCACTATGGCTACACCTTC
CASRQGVHYGYTF
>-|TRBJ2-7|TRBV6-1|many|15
TGTGCCAGCAGTTACGAGACAGGCATCTACTACGAGCAGTACTTC
CASSYETGIYYEQYF
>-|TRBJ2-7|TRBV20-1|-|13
TGCAGTGCTAGTTCGGGGCTAAACTACGAGCAGTACTTC
CSASSGLNYEQYF
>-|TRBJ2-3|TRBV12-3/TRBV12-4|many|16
TGTGCCAGCAGTTCGCAGTGGGGACATACCACAGATACGCAGTATTTT
CASSSQWGHTTDTQYF
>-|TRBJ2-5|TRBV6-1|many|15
TGTGCCAGCAGCCAGACGTACGAGGCGGGAGAGACCCAGTACTTC
CASSQTYEAGETQYF
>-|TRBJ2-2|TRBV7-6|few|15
TGTGCCAGCAGCTTAGGTCTAGAGGGCACCGGGGAGCTGTTTTTT
CASSLGLEGTGELFF
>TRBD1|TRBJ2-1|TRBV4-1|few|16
TGCGCCAGCAGCCAAGATTTGGGGGACAGGGCTTATGAGCAGTTCTTC
CASSQDLGDRAYEQFF
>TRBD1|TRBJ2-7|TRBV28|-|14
TGTGCCAGCAGTTCGGGACAGGAAGCCCACGAGCAGTACTTC
CASSSGQEAHEQYF
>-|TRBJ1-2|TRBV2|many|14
TGTGCCAGCAGTGAATTCGTCGCGACGGATGGCTACACCTTC
CASSEFVATDGYTF
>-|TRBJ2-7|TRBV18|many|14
TGTGCCAGCTCGCCCACGCCAAGCTCCTACGAGCAGTACTTC
CASSPTPSSYEQYF
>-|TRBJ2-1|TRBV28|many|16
TGTGCCAGCAGTGGGGGGACTGGTTCTTTGGAGGAGGAGCAGTTCTTC
CASSGGTGSLEEEQFF
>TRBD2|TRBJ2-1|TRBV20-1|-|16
TGCAGTGCTAGACCTAAGCCGGGACTAGGAAACAATGAGCAGTTCTTC
CSARPKPGLGNNEQFF
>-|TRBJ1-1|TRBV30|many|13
TGTGCCTGGAGTGTACGGGGGGACACTGAAGCTTTCTTT
CAWSVRGDTEAFF
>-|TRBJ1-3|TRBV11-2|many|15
TGTGCCAGCAGCTTAGGAAGCTCGGGAGGAAACACCATATATTTT
CASSLGSSGGNTIYF
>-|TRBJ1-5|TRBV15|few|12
TGTGCCACCAGGGACCCCAATCAGCCCCAGCATTTT
CATRDPNQPQHF
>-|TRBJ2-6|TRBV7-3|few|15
TGTGCCAGCAGCTCCGCGCTCACTGGGGCCAACGTCCTGACTTTC
CASSSALTGANVLTF
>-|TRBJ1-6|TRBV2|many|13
TGTGCCAGCAGTTGGAGGTCTGATCCACCCCTCCACTTT
CASSWRSDPPLHF
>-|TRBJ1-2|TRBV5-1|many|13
TGCGCCAGCAGCCAGGACGGGAACTATGGCTACACCTTC
CASSQDGNYGYTF
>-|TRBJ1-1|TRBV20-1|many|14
TGCAGTGCTATCCCGGGACACAAGAACACTGAAGCTTTCTTT
CSAIPGHKNTEAFF
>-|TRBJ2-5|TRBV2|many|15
TGTGCCAGCAGTGGAAGGGCCAGCCCCAGAGAGACCCAGTACTTC
CASSGRASPRETQYF
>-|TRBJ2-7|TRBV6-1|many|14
TGTGCCAGCAGTTCGACAGATTTGGCCTACGAGCAGTACTTC
CASSSTDLAYEQYF
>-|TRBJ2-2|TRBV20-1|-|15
TGCAGTGCTAGATCCCGCGGGACGGACACCGGGGAGCTGTTTTTT
CSARSRGTDTGELFF
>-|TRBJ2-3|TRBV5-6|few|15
TGTGCCAGCAGCATCTTATTGGGGGACACAGATACGCAGTATTTT
CASSILLGDTDTQYF
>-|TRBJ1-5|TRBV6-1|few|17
TGTGCCAGCAGCGCCAATTGGCAGGACACTAGCAATCAGCCCCAGCATTTT
CASSANWQDTSNQPQHF
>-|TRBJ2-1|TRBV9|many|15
TGTGCCAGCAGCGCGCGGCGAGTGGGCTCCGATGAGCAGTTCTTC
CASSARRVGSDEQFF
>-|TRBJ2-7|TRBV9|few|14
TGTGCCAGCAGCGTAGAGGTGACAAACTACGAGCAGTACTTC
CASSVEVTNYEQYF
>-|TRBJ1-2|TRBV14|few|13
TGTGCCAGCAGCCAAGGATTCGGGTTAGGCTACACCTTC
CASSQGFGLGYTF
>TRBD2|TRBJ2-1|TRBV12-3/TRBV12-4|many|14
TGTGCCAGCAGGGGGGGGAGCGGGAGCAATGAGCAGTTCTTC
CASRGGSGSNEQFF
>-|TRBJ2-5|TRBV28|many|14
TGTGCCAGCAGGCCTGCGGGCAGGGTAGAGACCCAGTACTTC
CASRPAGRVETQYF
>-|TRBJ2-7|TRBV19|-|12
TGTGCCGCCGGAGGGGTGGGCTACGAGCAGTACTTC
CAAGGVGYEQYF
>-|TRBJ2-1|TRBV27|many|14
TGTGCCAGCAGTCCGGACTCCCCCTACAATGAGCAGTTCTTC
CASSPDSPYNEQFF
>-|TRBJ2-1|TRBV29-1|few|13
TGCAGCGTTGGCTTCGGAGCCTACAATGAGCAGTTCTTC
CSVGFGAYNEQFF
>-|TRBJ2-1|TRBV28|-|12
TGTGCCAGCAGTTTTAGTCAATTAGAGCAGTTCTTC
CASSFSQLEQFF
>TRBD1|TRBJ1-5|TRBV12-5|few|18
TGTGCTAGTGGTCTAGGACAGGGAATTCTGAGGAGCAATCAGCCCCAGCATTTT
CASGLGQGILRSNQPQHF
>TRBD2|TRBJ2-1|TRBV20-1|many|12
TGCAGTGCTGGACTAGCCTACAATGAGCAGTTCTTC
CSAGLAYNEQFF
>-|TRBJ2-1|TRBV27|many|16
TGTGCCAGCAGTACGATACAGGGAAGCTCCTACAATGAGCAGTTCTTC
CASSTIQGSSYNEQFF
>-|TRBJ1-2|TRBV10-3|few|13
TGTGCCATCAGTGATCTCGGGGGGAATGGCTACACCTTC
CAISDLGGNGYTF
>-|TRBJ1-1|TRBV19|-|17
TGTGCCAGTAGTATCGTCGTGGGGGCCCCGGGGAACACTGAAGCTTTCTTT
CASSIVVGAPGNTEAFF
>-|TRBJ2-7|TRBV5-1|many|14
TGCGCCAGCAGCTTGACAACAGGACCCTACGAGCAGTACTTC
CASSLTTGPYEQYF
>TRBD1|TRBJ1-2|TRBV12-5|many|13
TGTGCTAGTGTTGCCGACAGGGTGGGTGGCTACACCTTC
CASVADRVGGYTF
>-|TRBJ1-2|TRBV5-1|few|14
TGCGCCAGCAGCTTCGAGCAGGGGTTGAGCGGCTACACCTTC
CASSFEQGLSGYTF
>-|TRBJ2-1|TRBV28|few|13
TGTGCCAGCAGTTATCCCTCGGGTGGAGAGCAGTTCTTC
CASSYPSGGEQFF
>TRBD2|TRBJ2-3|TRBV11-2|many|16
TGTGCCAGCAGCGCTAGCGGGAGATTGGCCAGGCATACGCAGTATTTT
CASSASGRLARHTQYF
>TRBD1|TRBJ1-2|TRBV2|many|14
TGTGCCAGCAGTGGGGGGACAGACAAAAGTGGCTACACCTTC
CASSGGTDKSGYTF
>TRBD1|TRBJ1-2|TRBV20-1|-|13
TGCAGTGCTGACGACAGGGAAAACTATGGCTACACCTTC
CSADDRENYGYTF
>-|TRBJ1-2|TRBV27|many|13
TGTGCCAGCAGTTTTTACGGGGGCTATGGCTACACCTTC
CASSFYGGYGYTF
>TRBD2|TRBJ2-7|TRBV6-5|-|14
TGTGCCAGCAGTTCGGTAGCGGGGCAGTACGAGCAGTACTTC
CASSSVAGQYEQYF
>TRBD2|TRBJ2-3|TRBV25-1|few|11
TGTCCGGGGGGGGTTGACTGTACGCAGTATTTT
CPGGVDCTQYF
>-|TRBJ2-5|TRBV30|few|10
TGTGCCTGGGGCTGGGAGACCCAGTACTTC
CAWGWETQYF
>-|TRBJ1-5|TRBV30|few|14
TGTGCCTGGAGTGTACACCAGGGTAATCAGCCCCAGCATTTT
CAWSVHQGNQPQHF
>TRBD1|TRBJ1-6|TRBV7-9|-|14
TGTGCCAGCAGCGGGACAGGGCCTAATTCACCCCTCCACTTT
CASSGTGPNSPLHF